This T cell receptor beta chain originates from a study of blood T cell repertoires in COVID-19 (dated by TCRdb to 2018 to 2020). A note on the overall study: Samples from collaborators originated in the United States, Italy and Spain and spanned both the acute and convalescent phases of COVID-19. The material from the prospective study consisted of cDNA or gDNA derived from T cells, B-cell-depleted T cells, or PBMCs. The dataset comprised deeply sampled blood TCRbeta repertoires from subjects exposed to, actively infected with, or recovered from COVID-19. A freely available public database, intended as a resource for researchers studying the immune response to SARS-CoV-2, is where the repertoires were released. The samples were drawn from two sources: the first 160 participants of the ongoing ImmuneRACE study, and fewer than 1,500 subjects contributed by 6 global collaborators. Sample metadata almost always included a de-identified subject ID, COVID-19 status, age in years and sex. Where HLA class I and class II types were available, the types were taken from metadata supplied by the sample provider, not from assay-based typing. Results and caveats for the whole study, not just this receptor: Clinical and demographic metadata were provided uncurated, with the amount varying by source and participant.

Trimming removed 4 bases from V and 2 bases from J, leaving 13 bases between the germline ends. The germline V gene provides CDR1 SGHRS and CDR2 YFSETQ. The CDR3 spans 15 residues, from the cysteine through the phenylalanine. CDR3 DNA only is kept here, 45 bases in frame from base 1. Participants in the prospective study were enrolled through a virtual design, were aged 18 to 89 years, and lived in 24 United States geographic areas. In the prospective study, participants were assigned to cohorts based on the clinical history participants reported in a screening survey and a study questionnaire. Recovered participants in ImmuneRACE Cohort 3 were defined as having two consecutive negative NP/OP PCR tests, clearance from a healthcare professional, or resolution of symptoms. In the prospective study, mobile phlebotomists collected whole blood, serum and a nasopharyngeal or oropharyngeal swab from each participant. Over a roughly 2-month period, participants in the prospective study had the option of providing additional blood draws and questionnaires. Prospective study blood samples were shipped either frozen or at room temperature before DNA extraction.

TCRbeta CDR3 regions were amplified from genomic DNA by means of the immunoSEQ Assay, a bias-controlled multiplex PCR. Concerning the study's data processing: The number of nucleated cells in each sample was estimated from the amplification of reference gene primers within the assay. Sequence reads were collapsed and filtered to measure the absolute abundance of every unique TCRbeta CDR3 rearrangement. Productive Simpson clonality was computed per sample as the square root of Simpson's diversity index over productive rearrangements. The source is immuneACCESS, and TCRdb retained only in-frame sequences with V and J called. Part of the clones is not carried over; for the studies checked, unresolved V genes explain less than half of this, and the remainder is unexplained. Clone size and the V and J calls come from that table; the DNA yielded D and trimming. Counted in this sample were 200,000 to 250,000 clones; around 90% of them appeared once. About 10% of the sample rests with the top ten.

As regards this clone: The target of this receptor is not known. No base-level quality is on record; no much larger clone is a single base apart.

This sequence originates from a man aged 30 to 39 who had recovered from COVID-19. Here the chain combines TRBV5-1 and TRBJ1-3, and possibly TRBD1, on 6 matching bases. Sequencing was carried out using PBMCs or T cells enriched from blood (not recorded which). In nucleotides, the sequence is TGCGCCAGCAGCCAGGGGACCGCAACTGGAAACACCATATATTTT. This translates into CASSQGTATGNTIYF.